The 13 T cell receptor beta chains listed next were all sequenced from one sample in a study of blood T cell repertoires in COVID-19 (dated by TCRdb to between 2020 and 2021). Receptors were amplified or captured by the immunoSEQ multiplex PCR assay. TCRdb carries this immuneACCESS record with in-frame sequences only. Its versions omit some clonotypes, under half of them owing to an unresolved V gene in the studies checked, with the rest unexplained. This sample gives 300,000 to 450,000 clones in total; approximately 89% of them show up just once. The ten most abundant clones make up about 2.3% of the sample. Sequencing was carried out using peripheral blood. These receptors were taken from a woman aged 55-69 years with COVID-19, enrolled during active disease.

This clone was seen only a few times. The V call is TRBV10-3, the J call TRBJ1-1; D is uncertain. CDR3 length: 16 amino acids. In germline, CDR1 is ENHRY, CDR2 SYGVKD. The V end was cut by 0 bases, the J end by 1 base, with 12 bases between. In DNA, the CDR3 is TGTGCCATCAGTGAGTCGGGTGCTCGGGGGAACACTGAAGCTTTCTTT. Its protein product is CAISESGARGNTEAFF.

Comments on this clone: Other nucleotide sequences from this sample produce the same CDR3. The rearrangement uses TRBV5-1 and TRBJ1-3, with 7 bases that match TRBD1. This CDR3 has 14 amino acids. The V and J ends lost 2 bases and 2 bases, in that order; junction bases with no gene match: 1. Germline V gives CDR1 SGHRS, CDR2 YFSETQ. CDR3 nucleotide sequence: TGCGCCAGCAGCTTAGGGGGCGCTGGAAACACCATATATTTT. Protein sequence: CASSLGGAGNTIYF.

V usage is TRBV11-3 and J usage is TRBJ2-1, with a tentative D call TRBD1 (6 bases). V dropped 1 base and J dropped 4 bases, with 11 bases sitting between them. The germline CDR1 and CDR2 sequences are SGHNT and YENEEA. This CDR3 spans 15 amino acids. Written as DNA, the CDR3 is TGTGCCAGCAGCTTAGGAGGACAGACTTACAATGAGCAGTTCTTC. It encodes CASSLGGQTYNEQFF.

The rearrangement links TRBV5-1 to TRBJ1-5, with 10 bases identical to TRBD1. With V trimmed by 4 bases and J by 5 bases, 6 bases remained unmatched. This CDR3 spans 15 amino acids. The germline V gene has CDR1 SGHRS and CDR2 YFSETQ. For the CDR3, the DNA is TGCGCCAGCAGCCCGGGACAGGGGTCCGATCAGCCCCAGCATTTT. Protein sequence: CASSPGQGSDQPQHF.

CDR3 region: CASSRTGGPTSTAGNTIYF. The CDR3 region has the DNA TGTGCCAGCAGTCGTACAGGGGGGCCCACCAGTACGGCCGGAAACACCATATATTTT. This rearrangement joins TRBV6-6 to TRBJ1-3; 8 bases match TRBD1. Unmatched junction bases numbered 19, after V lost 5 bases and J lost 4 bases. The CDR3 extends over 19 amino acids. CDR1 and CDR2 from the germline V gene are MNHNY and SVGAGI (reference sequence).

The rearrangement uses TRBV13 and TRBJ2-7, with 7 nucleotides matching TRBD2. CDR1 PRHDT and CDR2 FYEKMQ come from the germline V gene (reference sequence). This CDR3 is built from 14 residues. V was clipped by 7 bases and J by 3 bases; unmatched bases: 9. This CDR3 is CASTAGRANYEQYF. For the CDR3, the DNA is TGTGCCAGCACCGCAGGGAGGGCCAACTACGAGCAGTACTTC.

V and J are TRBV7-5 and TRBJ2-7; no DNA check was done on the table's D call, TRBD2. TRBV7-5 is reported as a pseudogene. CDR3 length: 17 residues. The CDR3 coding sequence is TGTGTCAGAAGCTTACGGGAGGCCAGCGAGTCTGAGTGCGAGCAGTACTTC. This encodes CVRSLREASESECEQYF.

This chain's CDR3 is CSVGGEYGYTF. The CDR3 DNA is TGCAGTGTAGGGGGCGAATATGGCTACACCTTC. The chain uses TRBV20-1 and TRBJ1-2, with 7 bases matching TRBD1. V lost 7 bases, J lost 5 bases, and 4 bases stayed unmatched. There are 11 residues in the CDR3. Germline CDR1 is DFQATT and CDR2 is SNEGSKA (reference sequence).

This clone appeared a few times. V and J are TRBV6-5 and TRBJ1-3, with a weak D call TRBD1 (6 bases). This CDR3 comprises 15 residues. V lost 6 bases, J lost 0 bases, and 12 bases lay in between. Germline V gene data show CDR1 as MNHEY and CDR2 as SVGAGI. The CDR3 DNA follows: TGTGCCAGCAGGCCTATGGACAGCTCTGGAAACACCATATATTTT. It codes for CASRPMDSSGNTIYF.

The V call is TRBV19, the J call TRBJ1-2; D is perhaps TRBD1 (5 bases). V was pared by 6 bases and J by 2 bases, with 22 bases between. The CDR3 is 17 amino acids. Germline V gene lookup returns CDR1 LNHDA and CDR2 SQIVND (reference sequence). In nucleotides, the CDR3 is TGTGCCAGTAGCCAAAGGGGTTCTGGGGACTTAAACTATGGCTACACCTTC. This codes for CASSQRGSGDLNYGYTF. Filled out from reference TRBV19 and TRBJ1-2, the complete variable domain reads DGGITQSPKYLFRKEGQNVTLSCEQNLNHDAMYWYRQDPGQGLRLIYYSQIVNDFQKGDIAEGYSVSREKKESFPLTVTSAQKNPTAFYLCASSQRGSGDLNYGYTFGSGTRLTVV.

The J gene is TRBJ2-3, the V gene TRBV24-1, with 9 bases matching TRBD2. Per germline, CDR1 KGHDR and CDR2 SFDVKD. Trimming took 1 base from V and 3 from J; bases not matched to a gene: 4. This CDR3 has 16 amino acids. The CDR3 sequence is CATSDFQRGATDTQYF. CDR3 sequence (DNA): TGTGCCACCAGTGATTTCCAGCGGGGGGCTACAGATACGCAGTATTTT.

This clone came up a few times. The chain links TRBV5-1 to TRBJ1-2; the match to TRBD1 covers 11 bases. Trimming at V came to 4 bases and at J to 8 bases, leaving 10 bases not matched to a gene. The CDR3 has 15 amino acids. The V gene's germline CDR1 is SGHRS and CDR2 YFSETQ. The CDR3 is CASSEGTGGTWGYTF. The CDR3, as DNA: TGCGCCAGCAGCGAAGGGACAGGGGGAACGTGGGGCTACACCTTC.

This CDR3 is CASSQVDTSIKTQYF. CDR3 sequence (DNA): TGCGCCAGCAGCCAAGTCGATACTAGCATCAAGACCCAGTACTTC. J is TRBJ2-5 and V is TRBV4-1; possible D gene TRBD2, 6 bases. This CDR3 is 15 amino acids long. V lost 1 base and J 6 bases, leaving 15 bases between the germline ends. The germline gives CDR1 MGHRA, CDR2 YSYEKL.